A selection of T cell receptor beta chains follows, all from one sample in a study of graft-versus-host responses after intestinal transplantation. The assay was immunoSEQ multiplex PCR, and TCRdb's table has in-frame clones only and misses some. In the table there are tens of thousands of clones, approximately 96% of which are singletons. The antigens of these receptors remain unknown. Specimen: unstimulated CD8+ T cells sorted from spleen or lymph node cells, collected before transplant. Every receptor here comes from a human donor who was the organ donor for an intestinal transplant. Each CDR3 is given with its conserved first and last residue. Fields, in order: clone size, D gene, J gene, V gene, CDR3 protein, CDR3 DNA. A D gene is named only where the DNA matches it firmly. For some rows the clone size is stated as once, few or many, or as a class when expanded; others skip it.

NA | TRBD1 | TRBJ2-7 | TRBV30 | CAWSVLGQGYEQYF | TGTGCCTGGAGTGTACTGGGACAGGGCTACGAGCAGTACTTC
NA | NA | TRBJ1-5 | TRBV19 | CASSIGGQPQHF | TGTGCCAGTAGTATTGGGGGCCAGCCCCAGCATTTT
once | NA | TRBJ1-1 | TRBV11-2 | CASSPNPETVNTEAFF | TGTGCCAGCAGCCCAAACCCGGAAACAGTGAACACTGAAGCTTTCTTT
NA | NA | TRBJ2-3 | TRBV4-1 | CASSPPSITDTQYF | TGCGCCAGCAGCCCCCCTAGCATCACAGATACGCAGTATTTT
NA | TRBD1 | TRBJ2-2 | TRBV7-9 | CATRDRGVTGELFF | TGTGCCACTCGGGACAGGGGAGTCACCGGGGAGCTGTTTTTT
once | TRBD1 | TRBJ1-1 | TRBV2 | CAGGTGGNTEAFF | TGTGCCGGAGGGACAGGGGGCAACACTGAAGCTTTCTTT
NA | NA | TRBJ2-7 | TRBV4-3 | CASSQGPAGRGPYEQYF | TGCGCCAGCAGCCAAGGCCCGGCGGGGCGGGGCCCCTACGAGCAGTACTTC
NA | NA | TRBJ1-2 | TRBV7-9 | CASSLTGHGYTF | TGTGCCAGCAGCTTAACGGGCCATGGCTACACCTTT
NA | NA | TRBJ1-2 | TRBV4-3 | CASSPFERTDYGYTF | TGCGCCAGCAGCCCCTTTGAGAGGACAGACTATGGCTACACCTTC
NA | NA | TRBJ1-2 | TRBV5-4 | CASSSPTSMRENYGYTF | TGTGCCAGCAGCTCCCCAACTTCGATGAGGGAAAACTATGGCTACACCTTC
NA | NA | TRBJ1-6 | TRBV27 | CASSRGYNSPLHF | TGTGCCAGCAGCAGGGGCTATAATTCACCCCTCCACTTT
NA | NA | TRBJ2-7 | TRBV7-6 | CASSLPGSYEQYF | TGTGCCAGCAGCCTCCCGGGTAGCTACGAGCAGTACTTC
NA | TRBD2 | TRBJ2-1 | TRBV19 | CASSLSSGGVFNEQFF | TGTGCCAGTAGTCTCTCTAGCGGGGGGGTTTTCAATGAGCAGTTCTTC
NA | NA | TRBJ2-7 | TRBV5-6 | CASSLGSGEQYF | TGTGCCAGCAGCTTGGGGTCAGGCGAGCAGTACTTC
NA | TRBD1 | TRBJ2-5 | TRBV7-9 | CASSLVTGDPKETQYF | TGTGCCAGCAGCTTAGTAACAGGGGACCCCAAAGAGACCCAGTACTTC
NA | NA | TRBJ1-1 | TRBV9 | CASSAAWGMNTEAFF | TGTGCCAGCAGCGCGGCCTGGGGGATGAACACTGAAGCTTTCTTT
few | NA | TRBJ2-1 | TRBV6-6 | CASSPTRNEQFF | TGTGCCAGCAGTCCCACCCGTAATGAGCAGTTCTTC
NA | NA | TRBJ2-7 | TRBV29-1 | CSVLQELTYEQYF | TGCAGCGTTCTCCAGGAACTAACCTACGAGCAGTACTTC
NA | NA | TRBJ1-6 | TRBV7-8 | CASSLVGGNSPLHF | TGTGCCAGCAGCTTAGTAGGCGGAAATTCACCCCTCCACTTT
NA | NA | TRBJ2-7 | TRBV6-5 | CASSYSYSYEQYF | TGTGCCAGCAGTTACTCGTACAGCTACGAGCAGTACTTC
once | NA | TRBJ2-2 | TRBV9 | CASSGARDTGELLF | TGTGCCAGCAGCGGGGCGCGGGACACCGGGGAGCTGCTTTTT
once | NA | TRBJ2-7 | TRBV5-4 | CASSQSLGHEQYF | TGTGCCAGCAGCCAAAGCCTCGGGCACGAGCAGTACTTC
NA | TRBD1 | TRBJ1-4 | TRBV19 | CASRQTGPPEKLFF | TGTGCCAGTAGGCAGACAGGGCCCCCAGAAAAACTGTTTTTT
NA | NA | TRBJ1-2 | TRBV5-6 | CASSLVGVNYGYTF | TGTGCCAGCAGCTTGGTCGGGGTTAACTATGGCTACACCTTC
NA | NA | TRBJ2-7 | TRBV19 | CASSMGYEQYF | TGTGCCAGTAGTATGGGTTACGAGCAGTACTTC
once | TRBD2 | TRBJ2-1 | TRBV7-9 | CASSLGAGGLNEQFF | TGTGCCAGCAGCTTAGGTGCGGGGGGGCTCAATGAGCAGTTCTTC
NA | NA | TRBJ2-1 | TRBV7-8 | CASNPWGDSYNEQFF | TGTGCCAGCAACCCGTGGGGGGACTCCTACAATGAGCAGTTCTTC
NA | NA | TRBJ2-5 | TRBV5-6 | CASSFEETQYF | TGTGCCAGCAGCTTCGAGGAGACCCAGTACTTC
NA | NA | TRBJ1-2 | TRBV2 | CASSDGTVNYGYTF | TGTGCCAGCAGTGACGGGACGGTTAACTATGGCTACACCTTC
NA | NA | TRBJ2-1 | TRBV13 | CASSPAEGGPYNEQFF | TGTGCCAGCAGCCCGGCGGAGGGGGGCCCCTACAATGAGCAGTTCTTC
NA | TRBD2 | TRBJ2-2 | TRBV6-4 | CASSEGGPTGELFF | TGTGCCAGCAGTGAGGGAGGGCCCACCGGGGAGCTGTTTTTT
NA | NA | TRBJ2-7 | TRBV5-6 | CASSLGYEQYF | TGTGCCAGCAGCTTGGGGTACGAGCAGTACTTC
NA | TRBD1 | TRBJ2-7 | TRBV27 | CASSSLVGQGDEQYF | TGTGCCAGCAGTTCTCTCGTGGGACAGGGCGACGAGCAGTACTTC
NA | NA | TRBJ2-4 | TRBV5-8 | CASSRWREAKNIQYF | TGTGCCAGCAGCCGTTGGAGGGAAGCCAAAAACATTCAGTACTTC
NA | TRBD2 | TRBJ2-2 | TRBV15 | CATSRDLASGGYTGELFF | TGTGCCACCAGCAGAGACCTGGCTAGCGGGGGTTACACCGGGGAGCTGTTTTTT
NA | NA | TRBJ2-1 | TRBV13 | CASSTPYHNDNEQFF | TGTGCCAGCAGCACCCCCTATCACAATGACAATGAGCAGTTCTTC
NA | NA | TRBJ2-1 | TRBV18 | CASSDGRRDEQFF | TGTGCCAGCTCAGACGGGAGAAGAGATGAGCAGTTCTTC
NA | NA | TRBJ2-6 | TRBV2 | CARGPASGANVLTF | TGTGCCAGGGGACCCGCCTCTGGGGCCAACGTCCTGACTTTC
NA | NA | TRBJ1-5 | TRBV10-3 | CAISEPTDSNQPQHF | TGTGCCATCAGTGAGCCAACTGACAGCAATCAGCCCCAGCATTTT
NA | NA | TRBJ2-7 | TRBV11-1 | CASSLANALYEQYF | TGTGCCAGCAGCTTAGCCAACGCTCTCTACGAGCAGTACTTC
NA | NA | TRBJ1-1 | TRBV25-1 | CASSEGVGWGAFATEAFF | TGTGCCAGCAGTGAAGGGGTCGGGTGGGGCGCGTTCGCCACTGAAGCTTTCTTT
NA | NA | TRBJ2-1 | TRBV4-2 | CASSQERSEYNEQFF | TGTGCCAGCAGCCAAGAACGTAGCGAGTACAATGAGCAGTTCTTC
once | NA | TRBJ2-1 | TRBV5-1 | CASSLYLGGYNEQFF | TGCGCCAGCAGCTTATACCTTGGGGGGTACAATGAGCAGTTCTTC
few | TRBD2 | TRBJ2-3 | TRBV10-3 | CAITRGGTTDTQYF | TGTGCCATCACGCGGGGGGGCACCACAGATACGCAGTATTTT
NA | NA | TRBJ2-7 | TRBV4-2 | CASSQDRGGGPHEQYF | TGTGCCAGCAGCCAAGATCGTGGGGGGGGGCCCCACGAGCAGTACTTC
NA | NA | TRBJ2-5 | TRBV6-5 | CASSSFGETQYF | TGTGCCAGCAGTTCCTTCGGAGAGACCCAGTACTTC